The 14 T cell receptor beta chains below were found in one sample sequenced in a study of T cell clonotyping in hematopoietic cell transplantation. TCRdb keeps only in-frame clones here, not all; method: immunoSEQ multiplex PCR. The sample has approximately 20,000 clones, approximately 79% seen once. Material: peripheral blood mononuclear cells. The receptor source for this set is a man in his 60s in good health. Some clones in this sample may be carry-over from other donors' samples.

The gene calls are TRBV18 and TRBJ1-2; 7 bases fit TRBD1. Per germline, CDR1 KGHSH and CDR2 LQKENI. The length of the CDR3 is 11 residues. J was trimmed by 11 bases and V by 3 bases; bases with no gene match: 3. The CDR3 DNA reads TGTGCCAGCTCACCGGGACAGATATACACCTTC. It is translated as CASSPGQIYTF. Together with reference TRBV18 and TRBJ1-2, the CDR3 gives the full variable domain: NAGVMQNPRHLVRRRGQEARLRCSPMKGHSHVYWYRQLPEEGLKFMVYLQKENIIDESGMPKERFSAEFPKEGPSILRIQQVVRGDSAAYFCASSPGQIYTFGSGTRLTVV.

This clone was picked up a small number of times. This chain joins TRBV10-2 and TRBJ2-7; D gene ambiguous. Germline CDR1 reads WSHSY; CDR2 reads SAAADI. The CDR3 extends over 11 amino acids. The V gene lost 6 bases and the J gene lost 7 bases, with 10 bases spanning the gap. As DNA, the CDR3 is TGCGCCAGCAGGTCGTTCTCGGAGCAGTACTTC. It specifies CASRSFSEQYF.

The V call is TRBV30, the J call TRBJ2-2; a possible D gene is TRBD1 (5 bases). The CDR3 is made up of 16 amino acids. The germline V gene encodes CDR1 GTSNPN and CDR2 SVGIG (reference sequence). Trimming shortened V by 0 bases and J by 5 bases, and 16 bases separated the two germline ends. CDR3 coding DNA: TGTGCCTGGAGTGTACCCCCCCTCAGGGAAACCGGGGAGCTGTTTTTT. This codes for CAWSVPPLRETGELFF. The variable domain in full, completed from reference TRBV30 and TRBJ2-2, reads SQTIHQWPATLVQPVGSPLSLECTVEGTSNPNLYWYRQAAGRGLQLLFYSVGIGQISSEVPQNLSASRPQDRQFILSSKKLLLSDSGFYLCAWSVPPLRETGELFFGEGSRLTVL.

The count of this clone is one. The chain couples TRBV29-1 to TRBJ2-5; no firm D call. This CDR3 region has 13 residues. CDR1 SQVTM and CDR2 ANQGSEA come from the germline V gene. The CDR3 here is CSHRPQLQETQYF. CDR3 nucleotide sequence: TGCAGTCACCGCCCACAGTTACAAGAGACCCAGTACTTC. The variable domain in full, completed from reference TRBV29-1 and TRBJ2-5, reads SAVISQKPSRDICQRGTSLTIQCQVDSQVTMMFWYRQQPGQSLTLIATANQGSEATYESGFVIDKFPISRPNLTFSTLTVSNMSPEDSSIYLCSHRPQLQETQYFGPGTRLLVL.

This chain connects TRBV30 to TRBJ1-2; 7 bases agree with TRBD1. Germline V gene sequence: CDR1 GTSNPN, CDR2 SVGIG (reference sequence). The CDR3 loop spans 12 amino acids. Losses at the gene ends were 7 bases for V and 5 bases for J; bases not matched to a gene: 7. This chain's CDR3 is CASTTGAYGYTF. In DNA, the CDR3 is TGTGCCTCAACAACAGGGGCTTATGGCTACACCTTC.

The rearrangement joins TRBV19 to TRBJ2-5; no firm D call. Gene TRBJ2-7 matches the end of the DNA better, so the J call may be wrong. The CDR3 totals 12 residues. The germline gives CDR1 LNHDA, CDR2 SQIVND (reference sequence). The CDR3 region has the DNA TGTGCCAGCCTAGGGCAGTCCTACGAGCAGTACTTC. As protein: CASLGQSYEQYF.

This chain uses TRBV9 with TRBJ2-1, with no clear D. Germline CDR1 is SGDLS and CDR2 is YYNGEE. V gave up 0 bases and J gave up 5 bases, with 9 bases separating them. The length of the CDR3 is 14 residues. The CDR3 sequence: CASSVEVLHNEQFF. DNA for the CDR3: TGTGCCAGCAGCGTAGAGGTGCTCCACAATGAGCAGTTCTTC.

A single count supports this clone. This rearrangement joins TRBV6-5 to TRBJ2-6; D uncertain. The length of the CDR3 is 15 residues. V dropped 8 bases and J dropped 0 bases, with 11 bases sitting between them. The V gene's germline CDR1 is MNHEY and CDR2 SVGAGI. The CDR3 loop is CASGRSSSGANVLTF. CDR3 DNA sequence: TGTGCCAGCGGTAGAAGTTCCTCTGGGGCCAACGTCCTGACTTTC.

The gene calls are TRBV29-1 and TRBJ1-2; no clear D. Germline lookup yields CDR1 SQVTM and CDR2 ANQGSEA. The CDR3 extends over 15 amino acids. Trimming took off 3 bases at V and 4 bases at J, with 18 bases between the two ends. CDR3 in DNA: TGCAGCGTTGACAGGCAGAGCACGGGTACCTATGGCTACACCTTC. It translates to CSVDRQSTGTYGYTF.

A word on this clone: At the DNA level, this CDR3 is encoded by other sequences in the same sample as well. The chain employs TRBV30 and TRBJ2-2; the match to TRBD2 covers 9 bases. Germline CDR1 reads GTSNPN; CDR2 reads SVGIG (reference sequence). V lost 0 bases and J lost 3; bases outside the gene matches: 5. The CDR3 is 16 residues long. DNA for the CDR3: TGTGCCTGGAGTGTACTTGGCGGGGGGGACACCGGGGAGCTGTTTTTT. Its translation is CAWSVLGGGDTGELFF.

This chain links TRBV19 with TRBJ2-2; TRBD2 matches at 9 bases. The CDR3 totals 15 residues. J gave up 6 bases and V 6 bases, and 8 bases lay outside the gene matches. Germline CDR1 is LNHDA and CDR2 is SQIVND (reference sequence). The CDR3: CASRGAGGVAGELFF. CDR3 DNA sequence: TGTGCCAGTAGAGGAGCGGGAGGAGTGGCCGGGGAGCTGTTTTTT.

V is TRBV28 and J is TRBJ1-3; D remains ambiguous. The CDR3 consists of 15 residues. Germline CDR1 and CDR2: MDHEN and SYDVKM. V lost 7 bases, J lost 0 bases, and 13 bases lay in between. The DNA for the CDR3 is TGTGCCAGCATACTATCAAGTGGCTCTGGAAACACCATATATTTT. It is translated as CASILSSGSGNTIYF.

This chain joins TRBV27 and TRBJ2-2; D uncertain. CDR1 is MNHEY, CDR2 SMNVEV, per germline (reference sequence). The CDR3 extends over 14 amino acids. The germline V and J ends were trimmed by 3 bases and 6 bases, with 11 bases remaining between them. Here the CDR3 DNA reads TGTGCCAGCAGTTTTGCGGTGGACGCCGGGGAGCTGTTTTTT. As protein: CASSFAVDAGELFF.

This clone was counted between two and nine times. The V and J genes are TRBV18 and TRBJ1-5; maybe TRBD1 (5 bases). The V gene lost 8 bases and the J gene lost 7 bases, with 15 bases spanning the gap. Germline CDR1 KGHSH, CDR2 LQKENI. The CDR3 is 13 amino acids. The CDR3 DNA sequence: TGTGCCAGCGGATGGAGGGGTGGCCAGCCCCAGCATTTT. Its translation is CASGWRGGQPQHF.